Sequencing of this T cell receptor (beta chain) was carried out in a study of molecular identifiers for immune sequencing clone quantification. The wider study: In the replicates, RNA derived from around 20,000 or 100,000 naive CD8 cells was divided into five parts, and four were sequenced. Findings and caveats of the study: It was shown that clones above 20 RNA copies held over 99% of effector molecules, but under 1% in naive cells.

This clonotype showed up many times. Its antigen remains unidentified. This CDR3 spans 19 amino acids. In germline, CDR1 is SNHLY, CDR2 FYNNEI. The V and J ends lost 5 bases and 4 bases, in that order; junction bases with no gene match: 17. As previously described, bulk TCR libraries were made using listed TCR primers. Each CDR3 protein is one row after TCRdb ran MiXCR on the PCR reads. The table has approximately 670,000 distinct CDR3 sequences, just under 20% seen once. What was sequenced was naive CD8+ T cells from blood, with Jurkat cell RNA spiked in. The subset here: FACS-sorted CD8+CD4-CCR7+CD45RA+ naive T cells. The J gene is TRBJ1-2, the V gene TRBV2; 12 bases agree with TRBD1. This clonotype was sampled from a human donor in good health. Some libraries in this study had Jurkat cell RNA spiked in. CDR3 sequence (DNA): TGTGCCAGCAGTCCCCGGCCGGGACAGGGGGCCCTATTTAGCTATGGCTACACCTTC. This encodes CASSPRPGQGALFSYGYTF.